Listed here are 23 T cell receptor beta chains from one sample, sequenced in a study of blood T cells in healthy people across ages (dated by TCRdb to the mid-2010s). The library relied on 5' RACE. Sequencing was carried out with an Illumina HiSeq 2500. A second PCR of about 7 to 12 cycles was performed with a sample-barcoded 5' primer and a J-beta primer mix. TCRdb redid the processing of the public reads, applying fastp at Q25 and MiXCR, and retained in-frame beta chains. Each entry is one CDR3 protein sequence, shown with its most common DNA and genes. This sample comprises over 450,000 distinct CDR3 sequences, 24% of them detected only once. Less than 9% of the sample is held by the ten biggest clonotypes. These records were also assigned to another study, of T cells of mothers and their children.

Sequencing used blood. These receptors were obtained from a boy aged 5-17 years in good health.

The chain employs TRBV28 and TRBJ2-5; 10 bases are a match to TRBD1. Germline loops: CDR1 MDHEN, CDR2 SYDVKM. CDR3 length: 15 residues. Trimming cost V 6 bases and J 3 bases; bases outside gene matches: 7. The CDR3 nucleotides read TGTGCCAGCAGCCACGCCGGGACAGGGGAAGAGACCCAGTACTTC. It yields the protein CASSHAGTGEETQYF.

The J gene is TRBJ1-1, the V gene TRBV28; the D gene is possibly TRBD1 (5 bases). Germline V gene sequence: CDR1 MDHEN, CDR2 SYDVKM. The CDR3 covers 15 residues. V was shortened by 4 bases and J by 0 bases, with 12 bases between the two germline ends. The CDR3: CASSYDSIMNTEAFF. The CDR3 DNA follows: TGTGCCAGCAGTTATGACAGCATCATGAACACTGAAGCTTTCTTT.

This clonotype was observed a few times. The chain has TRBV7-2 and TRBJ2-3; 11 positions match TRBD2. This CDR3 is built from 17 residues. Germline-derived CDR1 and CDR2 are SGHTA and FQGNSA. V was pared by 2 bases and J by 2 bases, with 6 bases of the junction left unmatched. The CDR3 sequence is CASSLLAGGVVTDTQYF. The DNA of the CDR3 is TGTGCCAGCAGCTTACTAGCGGGAGGAGTGGTCACAGATACGCAGTATTTT.

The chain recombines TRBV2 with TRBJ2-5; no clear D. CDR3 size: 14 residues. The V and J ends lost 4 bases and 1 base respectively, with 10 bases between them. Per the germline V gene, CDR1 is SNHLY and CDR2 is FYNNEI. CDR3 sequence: CASSGFASQETQYF. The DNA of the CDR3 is TGTGCCAGCAGTGGTTTTGCGTCCCAAGAGACCCAGTACTTC.

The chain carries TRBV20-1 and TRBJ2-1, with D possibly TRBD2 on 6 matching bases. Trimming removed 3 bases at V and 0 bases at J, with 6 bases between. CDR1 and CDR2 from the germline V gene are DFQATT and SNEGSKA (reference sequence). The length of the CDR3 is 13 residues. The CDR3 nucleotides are TGCAGTGCTAGGACTAGCTCCTACAATGAGCAGTTCTTC. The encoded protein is CSARTSSYNEQFF.

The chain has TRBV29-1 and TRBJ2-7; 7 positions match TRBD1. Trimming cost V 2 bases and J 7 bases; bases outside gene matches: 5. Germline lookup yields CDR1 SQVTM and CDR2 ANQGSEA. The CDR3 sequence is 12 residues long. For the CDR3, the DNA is TGCAGCGTTGAAACAGGGGTGGGGGAGCAGTACTTC. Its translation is CSVETGVGEQYF.

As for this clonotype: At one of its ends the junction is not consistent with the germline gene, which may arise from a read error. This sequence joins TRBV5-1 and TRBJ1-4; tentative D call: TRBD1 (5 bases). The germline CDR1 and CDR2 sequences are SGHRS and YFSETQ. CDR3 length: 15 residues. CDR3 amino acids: CASCLDPRGNEKLFF. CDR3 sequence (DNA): TGCGCCAGCTGCTTGGACCCGAGGGGAAATGAAAAACTGTTTTTT.

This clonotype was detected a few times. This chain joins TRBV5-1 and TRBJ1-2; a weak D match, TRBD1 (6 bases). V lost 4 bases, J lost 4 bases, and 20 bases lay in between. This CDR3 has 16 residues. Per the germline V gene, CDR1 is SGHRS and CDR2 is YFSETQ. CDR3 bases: TGCGCCAGCAGCCCGGACAGTTCACCAGGGACCTATGGCTACACCTTC. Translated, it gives CASSPDSSPGTYGYTF.

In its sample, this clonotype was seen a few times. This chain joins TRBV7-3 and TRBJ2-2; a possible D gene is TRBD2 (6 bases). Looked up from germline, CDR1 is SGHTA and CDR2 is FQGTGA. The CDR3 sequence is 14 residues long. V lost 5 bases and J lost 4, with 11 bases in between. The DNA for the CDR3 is TGTGCCAGCAGCCCCAGCGGGCCCACCGGGGAGCTGTTTTTT. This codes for CASSPSGPTGELFF.

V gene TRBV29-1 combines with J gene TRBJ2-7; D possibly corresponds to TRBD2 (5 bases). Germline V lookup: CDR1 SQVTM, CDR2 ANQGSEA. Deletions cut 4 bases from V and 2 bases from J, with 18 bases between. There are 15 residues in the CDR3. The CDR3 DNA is TGCAGCGTTGTAAGGAACAGCCTGGGAGCCTACGAGCAGTACTTC. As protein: CSVVRNSLGAYEQYF.

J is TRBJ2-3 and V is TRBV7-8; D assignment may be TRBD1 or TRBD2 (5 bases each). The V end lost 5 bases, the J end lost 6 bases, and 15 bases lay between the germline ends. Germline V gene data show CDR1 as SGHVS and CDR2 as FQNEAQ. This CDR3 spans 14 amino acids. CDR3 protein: CASSLGTWPDTQYF. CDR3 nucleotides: TGTGCCAGCAGCCTCGGGACCTGGCCGGATACGCAGTATTTT.

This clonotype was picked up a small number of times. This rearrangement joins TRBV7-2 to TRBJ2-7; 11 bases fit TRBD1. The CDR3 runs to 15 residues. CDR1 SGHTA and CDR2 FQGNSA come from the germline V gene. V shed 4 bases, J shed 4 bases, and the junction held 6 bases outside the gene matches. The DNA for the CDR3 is TGTGCCAGCAGCTCACGGACAGGGGGCGGGTACGAGCAGTACTTC. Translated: CASSSRTGGGYEQYF.

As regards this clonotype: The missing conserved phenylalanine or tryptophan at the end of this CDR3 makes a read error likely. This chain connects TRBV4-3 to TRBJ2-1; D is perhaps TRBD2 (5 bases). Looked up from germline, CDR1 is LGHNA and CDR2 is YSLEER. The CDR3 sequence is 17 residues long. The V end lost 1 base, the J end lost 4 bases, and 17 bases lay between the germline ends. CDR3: CASSQGVASTKYNEQFL. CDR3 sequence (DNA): TGCGCCAGCAGCCAAGGAGTGGCTAGCACGAAGTACAATGAGCAGTTCCTC.

CDR3 bases: TGCAGCGACACGGGACAGGGCCTCCTACTCCACTTT. Its protein is CSDTGQGLLLHF. This chain connects TRBV29-1 to TRBJ1-6, with 9 bases identical to TRBD1. The germline V gene has CDR1 SQVTM and CDR2 ANQGSEA. The trim removed 7 bases at V and 16 bases at J, leaving 11 bases unmatched. The CDR3 sequence is 12 residues long. Combining the CDR3 with reference TRBV29-1 and TRBJ1-6 gives the whole variable domain SAVISQKPSRDICQRGTSLTIQCQVDSQVTMMFWYRQQPGQSLTLIATANQGSEATYESGFVIDKFPISRPNLTFSTLTVSNMSPEDSSIYLCSDTGQGLLLHFGNGTRLTVT.

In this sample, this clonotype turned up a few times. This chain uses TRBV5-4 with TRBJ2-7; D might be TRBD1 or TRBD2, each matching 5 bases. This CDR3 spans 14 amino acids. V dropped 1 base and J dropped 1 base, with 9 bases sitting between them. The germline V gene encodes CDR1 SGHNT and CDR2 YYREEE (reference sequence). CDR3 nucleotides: TGTGCCAGCAGCTTGAGGGGACGTTCCTACGAGCAGTACTTC. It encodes CASSLRGRSYEQYF.

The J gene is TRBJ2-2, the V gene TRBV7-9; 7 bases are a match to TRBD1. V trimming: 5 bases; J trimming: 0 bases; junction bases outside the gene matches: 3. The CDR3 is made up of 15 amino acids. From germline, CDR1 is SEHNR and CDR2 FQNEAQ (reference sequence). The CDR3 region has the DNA TGTGCCAGCAGCAATGACAGGGCGAACACCGGGGAGCTGTTTTTT. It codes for CASSNDRANTGELFF.

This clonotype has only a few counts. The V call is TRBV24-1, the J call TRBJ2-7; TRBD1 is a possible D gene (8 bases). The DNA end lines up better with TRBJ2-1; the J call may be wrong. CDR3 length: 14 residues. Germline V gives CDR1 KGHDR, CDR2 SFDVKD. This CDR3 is CATSRTGRDNEQFF. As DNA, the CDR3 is TGTGCCACCAGCCGGACAGGGAGGGACAATGAGCAGTTCTTC.

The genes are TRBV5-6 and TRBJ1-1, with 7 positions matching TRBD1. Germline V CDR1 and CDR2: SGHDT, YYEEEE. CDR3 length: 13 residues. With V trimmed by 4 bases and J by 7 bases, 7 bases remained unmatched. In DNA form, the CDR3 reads TGTGCCAGCAGCCGGAGACAGGGAGGTGAAGCTTTCTTT. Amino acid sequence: CASSRRQGGEAFF.

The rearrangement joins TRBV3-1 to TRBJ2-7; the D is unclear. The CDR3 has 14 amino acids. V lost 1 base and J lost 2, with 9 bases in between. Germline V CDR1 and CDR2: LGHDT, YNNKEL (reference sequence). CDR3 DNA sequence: TGTGCCAGCAGCCAAGTAAGCAGCACCTACGAGCAGTACTTC. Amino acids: CASSQVSSTYEQYF.

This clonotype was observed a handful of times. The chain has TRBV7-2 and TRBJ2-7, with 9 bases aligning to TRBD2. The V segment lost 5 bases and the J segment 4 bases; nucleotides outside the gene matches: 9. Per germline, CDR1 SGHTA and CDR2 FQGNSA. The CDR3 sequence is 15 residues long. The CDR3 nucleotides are TGTGCCAGCAGCACCTTGGGACTAGCCACTTACGAGCAGTACTTC. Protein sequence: CASSTLGLATYEQYF.

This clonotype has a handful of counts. In DNA form, the CDR3 reads TGTGCCAGCAGCCCGGGCAGGGCCGGCTACACCTTC. Its protein product is CASSPGRAGYTF. V gene TRBV5-6 combines with J gene TRBJ1-2; D might be TRBD1 (5 bases). Trimming took off 4 bases at V and 8 bases at J, with 12 bases between the two ends. This CDR3 has 12 amino acids. Germline CDR1 reads SGHDT; CDR2 reads YYEEEE.

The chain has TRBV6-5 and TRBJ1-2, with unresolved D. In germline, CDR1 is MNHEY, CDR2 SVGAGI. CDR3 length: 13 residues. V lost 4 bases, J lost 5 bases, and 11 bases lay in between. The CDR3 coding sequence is TGTGCCAGCAGTTCCCAGGACGCTTATGGCTACACCTTC. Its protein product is CASSSQDAYGYTF.

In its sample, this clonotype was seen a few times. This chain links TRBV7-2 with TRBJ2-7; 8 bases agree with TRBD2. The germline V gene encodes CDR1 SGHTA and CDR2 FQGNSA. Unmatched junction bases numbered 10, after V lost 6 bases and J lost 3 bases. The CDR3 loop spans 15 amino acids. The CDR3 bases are TGTGCCAGCAGGCCGATGGCGGGGGGCTTCTACGAGCAGTACTTC. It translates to CASRPMAGGFYEQYF.